Below are 8 T cell receptor beta chains sequenced from a single sample in a study of T cells expressing NK-cell markers. No DNA is given; TCRdb re-called the 5' RACE reads and lists each CDR3 protein once. Here the sample table reports 350,000 to 450,000 distinct CDR3 sequences. The sequenced sample consisted of blood T cells: a sorted CD56 or NKG2C T cell subset, CD4+ or CD8+ T cells, or bulk PBMC T cells (not recorded which). The receptors originated from a man aged 18 to 69 in good health.

This chain links TRBV9 with TRBJ2-7; with no DNA, the TCRdb D assignment of TRBD1 cannot be verified. The CDR3 has 15 amino acids. CDR1 is SGDLS, CDR2 YYNGEE, per germline. CDR3 protein: CASSVGGTSPYEQYF.

The genes are TRBV5-1 and TRBJ2-6; the D call of TRBD1 rests on TCRdb alone, since no DNA is present to check it. The CDR3 runs to 18 residues. In germline, CDR1 is SGHRS, CDR2 YFSETQ. The CDR3: CASSPRTGVISGANVLTF. The whole variable domain, remainder taken from reference TRBV5-1 and TRBJ2-6, is KAGVTQTPRYLIKTRGQQVTLSCSPISGHRSVSWYQQTPGQGLQFLFEYFSETQRNKGNFPGRFSGRQFSNSRSEMNVSTLELGDSALYLCASSPRTGVISGANVLTFGAGSRLTVL.

V is TRBV15 and J is TRBJ2-2; TCRdb calls TRBD1, which cannot be checked without DNA. The CDR3 contains 15 residues. The germline V gene encodes CDR1 LNHNV and CDR2 YYDKDF (reference sequence). CDR3: CATSRVDRYTGELFF. The full variable domain, its missing parts supplied by reference TRBV15 and TRBJ2-2, is DAMVIQNPRYQVTQFGKPVTLSCSQTLNHNVMYWYQQKSSQAPKLLFHYYDKDFNNEADTPDNFQSRRPNTSFCFLDIRSPGLGDTAMYLCATSRVDRYTGELFFGEGSRLTVL.

Here the CDR3 reads CASSLRAGLEAFF. The chain is built from TRBV6-6 and TRBJ1-1. The CDR3 is made up of 13 amino acids. The germline V gene has CDR1 MNHNY and CDR2 SVGAGI (reference sequence).

The chain is built from TRBV5-6 and TRBJ2-1; TCRdb's D call of TRBD2 is untestable without DNA. Germline V CDR1 and CDR2: SGHDT, YYEEEE. The CDR3 contains 17 residues. The CDR3 sequence is CASSLTSGGVSYNEQFF.

The CDR3 is CASSFLSLTGGRTDTQYF. This chain links TRBV6-5 with TRBJ2-3; TCRdb selects TRBD2, and the lack of DNA leaves this call unchecked. CDR3 length equals 18 residues. From germline, CDR1 is MNHEY and CDR2 SVGAGI.

This sequence joins TRBV6-1 and TRBJ2-2; TCRdb names TRBD1, which stays unverified in the absence of DNA. The germline V gene encodes CDR1 MNHNS and CDR2 SASEGT. The CDR3 runs to 17 residues. The CDR3 loop is CASRGWTGGRDTGELFF.

The chain recombines TRBV7-6 with TRBJ2-2; TCRdb selects TRBD2, and the lack of DNA leaves this call unchecked. CDR1 and CDR2 from the germline V gene are SGHVS and FNYEAQ. The length of the CDR3 is 15 residues. CDR3 sequence reads: CASSSPRDLPGELFF.